Listed here are 25 T cell receptor beta chains from one sample, sequenced in a study of cytomegalovirus exposure and HLA in healthy donors. Both 60 Vbeta primers and 13 Jbeta primers went into the PCR. Only in-frame clones appear in the TCRdb table, and some are missing; sequencing was by immunoSEQ multiplex PCR. In the table there are about 98,000 clones, 69% of which are singletons. Specimen: PBMCs. These receptors came from a female donor in good health and CMV-seronegative.

The chain carries TRBV29-1 and TRBJ2-3; D might be TRBD2 (6 bases). This CDR3 spans 14 amino acids. V was cut by 6 bases and J by 2 bases, with 15 bases left in between. Germline CDR1 reads SQVTM; CDR2 reads ANQGSEA. The CDR3 region is CSVQPGLTTDTQYF. The CDR3 nucleotides read TGCAGCGTGCAACCGGGACTTACCACAGATACGCAGTATTTT.

This rearrangement joins TRBV27 to TRBJ1-1; TRBD1 is a possible D gene (6 bases). The germline gives CDR1 MNHEY, CDR2 SMNVEV (reference sequence). V was pared by 7 bases and J by 11 bases, with 20 bases between. This CDR3 contains 13 residues. The CDR3 coding sequence is TGTGCCAGCACCCAGGCGGGGGGCCGTGGGGCTTTCTTT. This gives the protein CASTQAGGRGAFF.

V gene TRBV4-3 combines with J gene TRBJ1-1, with D unclear. Germline V CDR1 and CDR2: LGHNA, YSLEER. With 0 bases removed from V and 3 bases from J, the gap between germline ends came to 11 bases. The CDR3 is 15 amino acids. CDR3 loop: CASSQEENVDTEAFF. The CDR3 DNA reads as TGCGCCAGCAGCCAAGAGGAGAACGTGGACACTGAAGCTTTCTTT.

V usage is TRBV7-3 and J usage is TRBJ2-7; D is perhaps TRBD1 (5 bases). The germline V gene has CDR1 SGHTA and CDR2 FQGTGA. The CDR3 covers 14 residues. V lost 5 bases to trimming and J lost 7 bases, with 18 bases between them. The CDR3 nucleotides are TGTGCCAGCAGCCCCCAGGGCCCTTCCTCAGAGCAGTACTTC. Protein sequence: CASSPQGPSSEQYF.

J is TRBJ2-1 and V is TRBV18; 14 bases fit TRBD2. The CDR3 length is 17 residues. CDR1 and CDR2 (germline): KGHSH, LQKENI. Losses at the gene ends were 3 bases for V and 3 bases for J; bases not matched to a gene: 4. CDR3 protein: CASSPRLAGGLYNEQFF. The CDR3 DNA reads TGTGCCAGCTCACCGCGACTAGCGGGAGGGCTCTACAATGAGCAGTTCTTC.

V usage is TRBV15 and J usage is TRBJ2-5, with 11 bases fitting TRBD1. After removal of 5 bases from V and 7 bases from J, the junction contained 9 bases not matched to a gene. Germline loops: CDR1 LNHNV, CDR2 YYDKDF (reference sequence). This CDR3 has 15 residues. The CDR3 region is CATSGRDRGIVTQYF. CDR3 DNA sequence: TGTGCCACCAGCGGCCGGGACAGGGGGATCGTGACCCAGTACTTC.

The chain recombines TRBV7-2 with TRBJ2-2; D is possibly TRBD2 (6 bases). The V end lost 4 bases, the J end lost 2 bases, and 11 bases lay between the germline ends. There are 15 residues in the CDR3. Germline assignment: CDR1 SGHTA and CDR2 FQGNSA. CDR3 sequence (DNA): TGTGCCAGCAGCTACACTAGCCGTAACACCGGGGAGCTGTTTTTT. Its translation is CASSYTSRNTGELFF.

The chain uses TRBV9 and TRBJ2-5; 7 bases fit TRBD1. V was pared by 6 bases and J by 4 bases, with 12 bases of the junction left unmatched. CDR3 length equals 15 residues. Germline CDR1 reads SGDLS; CDR2 reads YYNGEE. The CDR3 nucleotides read TGTGCCAGCACAAATCATGACAGGGTCGGAGAGACCCAGTACTTC. Translating gives CASTNHDRVGETQYF.

V usage is TRBV2 and J usage is TRBJ2-5; TRBD2 matches 14 bases. The germline V gene encodes CDR1 SNHLY and CDR2 FYNNEI. V shed 6 bases and J 3 bases; nucleotides not matched to a gene: 0. The CDR3 is 14 residues long. DNA of the CDR3: TGTGCCAGCAGGGGACTAGCGGGAGAAGAGACCCAGTACTTC. Amino acids: CASRGLAGEETQYF.

The J gene is TRBJ2-2, the V gene TRBV5-4; 11 nucleotides align to TRBD2. Germline V CDR1 and CDR2: SGHNT, YYREEE (reference sequence). The CDR3 extends over 16 amino acids. V gave up 4 bases and J gave up 5 bases; unmatched junction bases: 7. Here the CDR3 DNA reads TGTGCCAGCAGCCGTCTAGCGGGAGGTAGTACCGGGGAGCTGTTTTTT. It yields the protein CASSRLAGGSTGELFF.

This clone has a handful of counts. This rearrangement joins TRBV7-6 to TRBJ1-2; TRBD1 aligns across 8 bases. Looked up from germline, CDR1 is SGHVS and CDR2 is FNYEAQ. This CDR3 contains 17 residues. V was pared by 5 bases and J by 6 bases, with 17 bases of the junction left unmatched. The CDR3 sequence: CASSIGPPGGGGDGYTF. DNA for the CDR3: TGTGCCAGCAGCATAGGACCCCCAGGGGGCGGAGGAGATGGCTACACCTTC.

The chain couples TRBV2 to TRBJ1-2; D not certain. The V end was cut by 10 bases, the J end by 5 bases, with 17 bases between. This CDR3 is built from 13 residues. Looked up from germline, CDR1 is SNHLY and CDR2 is FYNNEI. CDR3 in DNA: TGTGCCACCAATCCGGGGATCATTTATGGCTACACCTTC. It specifies CATNPGIIYGYTF.

CDR3 amino acids: CASSFDRLATNEKLFF. The CDR3 DNA follows: TGTGCCAGCAGCTTCGACAGGCTCGCAACTAATGAAAAACTGTTTTTT. V and J are TRBV5-4 and TRBJ1-4; a possible D gene is TRBD1 (6 bases). CDR3 length equals 16 residues. The germline V and J ends were trimmed by 2 bases and 0 bases, with 11 bases remaining between them. Germline assignment: CDR1 SGHNT and CDR2 YYREEE (reference sequence).

The table lists this clone with a few counts. V usage is TRBV15 and J usage is TRBJ1-2; D is undetermined. V lost 6 bases, J lost 3 bases, and 14 bases lay in between. This CDR3 spans 14 amino acids. Germline V lookup: CDR1 LNHNV, CDR2 YYDKDF (reference sequence). CDR3 nucleotides: TGTGCCACCAGATCGGGGTACGACGACTATGGCTACACCTTC. Amino acid sequence: CATRSGYDDYGYTF. Complete variable domain (other parts from reference TRBV15 and TRBJ1-2): DAMVIQNPRYQVTQFGKPVTLSCSQTLNHNVMYWYQQKSSQAPKLLFHYYDKDFNNEADTPDNFQSRRPNTSFCFLDIRSPGLGDTAMYLCATRSGYDDYGYTFGSGTRLTVV.

The J gene is TRBJ1-3, the V gene TRBV7-9; 7 bases match TRBD1. With V trimmed by 1 base and J by 1 base, 4 bases remained unmatched. This CDR3 has 16 amino acids. Germline CDR1 is SEHNR and CDR2 is FQNEAQ (reference sequence). The CDR3 bases are TGTGCCAGCAGCTTAGAAGGGGGCTGGTCTGGAAACACCATATATTTT. Residues: CASSLEGGWSGNTIYF.

The chain links TRBV7-8 to TRBJ2-1; TRBD2 aligns across 13 bases. V shed 5 bases, J shed 9 bases, and the junction held 7 bases outside the gene matches. Germline V gene data show CDR1 as SGHVS and CDR2 as FQNEAQ. This CDR3 contains 15 residues. CDR3 DNA sequence: TGTGCCAGCAGCCAAACTAGCGGGAGGGCCGTTGAGCAGTTCTTC. Translation gives CASSQTSGRAVEQFF.

This clone has only one observation. The V and J genes are TRBV28 and TRBJ1-5; D possibly corresponds to TRBD1 (6 bases). The germline gives CDR1 MDHEN, CDR2 SYDVKM. The CDR3 runs 15 residues. With 1 base removed from V and 3 bases from J, the gap between germline ends came to 10 bases. The CDR3 sequence is CASSLSGALNQPQHF. The CDR3 DNA reads TGTGCCAGCAGTTTATCAGGGGCTCTCAATCAGCCCCAGCATTTT.

V and J are TRBV28 and TRBJ2-3; 11 nucleotides match TRBD1. Germline CDR1 MDHEN, CDR2 SYDVKM. The CDR3 contains 15 residues. J gave up 5 bases and V 5 bases, and 6 bases lay outside the gene matches. The DNA of the CDR3 is TGTGCCAGCAGTCCATCGGGACAGGGGGGAGATACGCAGTATTTT. As protein: CASSPSGQGGDTQYF. The complete variable domain, with remaining parts taken from reference TRBV28 and TRBJ2-3, reads DVKVTQSSRYLVKRTGEKVFLECVQDMDHENMFWYRQDPGLGLRLIYFSYDVKMKEKGDIPEGYSVSREKKERFSLILESASTNQTSMYLCASSPSGQGGDTQYFGPGTRLTVL.

This clone was picked up one time. This chain links TRBV6-1 with TRBJ1-4; weak D call: TRBD1 (6 bases). This CDR3 has 13 residues. CDR1 is MNHNS, CDR2 SASEGT, per germline. Trimming removed 6 bases from V and 8 bases from J, with 13 bases in between. This CDR3 is CASRGEGDEKLFF. DNA of the CDR3: TGTGCCAGCAGGGGGGAGGGGGACGAAAAACTGTTTTTT.

V gene TRBV5-7 combines with J gene TRBJ1-1; TRBD1 might be the D (6 bases). TRBV5-7 is an ORF; its function is uncertain. This CDR3 has 15 amino acids. The ends were cut back, 1 base at V and 3 bases at J, with 13 bases in the middle. CDR3 DNA sequence: TGTGCCAGCAGCTTGAGGGGGGGTGTGGACACTGAAGCTTTCTTT. This translates into CASSLRGGVDTEAFF.

The rearrangement joins TRBV6-1 to TRBJ2-1; D is ambiguous. Germline-derived CDR1 and CDR2 are MNHNS and SASEGT. The V end lost 1 base, the J end lost 9 bases, and 7 bases lay between the germline ends. This CDR3 has 12 residues. CDR3 DNA sequence: TGTGCCAGCAGTGAAGTTCTAAGTGAGCAGTTCTTC. Translating gives CASSEVLSEQFF.

The chain is built from TRBV7-2 and TRBJ1-5; 7 bases line up with TRBD1. V shed 3 bases, J shed 5 bases, and the junction held 1 base outside the gene matches. Germline lookup yields CDR1 SGHTA and CDR2 FQGNSA. The CDR3 consists of 13 residues. The CDR3 DNA sequence: TGTGCCAGCAGCTTTGACAGGGATCAGCCCCAGCATTTT. Protein product: CASSFDRDQPQHF.

The chain has TRBV30 and TRBJ2-7, with a weak D call TRBD1 (5 bases). Trimming took 3 bases from V and 2 from J, leaving 11 bases between them. CDR1 and CDR2 (germline): GTSNPN, SVGIG (reference sequence). This CDR3 has 13 residues. This CDR3 is CAWSRDSPYEQYF. DNA for the CDR3: TGTGCCTGGAGCCGCGACAGTCCCTACGAGCAGTACTTC.

This clone occurred once. The junction departs from the called germline gene at one end, perhaps through a read error. The chain recombines TRBV7-8 with TRBJ1-4; D is possibly TRBD1 (6 bases). This CDR3 contains 13 residues. Germline CDR1 SGHVS, CDR2 FQNEAQ. DNA of the CDR3: TGTGCCAGCAGCCCTGGGTGGACAGAAAGGTTTGTTTTT. Translation gives CASSPGWTERFVF.

This clone appeared once. The chain links TRBV7-8 to TRBJ2-5, with D perhaps TRBD2 (6 bases). V lost 0 bases to trimming and J lost 3 bases, with 14 bases between them. The length of the CDR3 is 16 residues. Germline V gives CDR1 SGHVS, CDR2 FQNEAQ. Written as DNA, the CDR3 is TGTGCCAGCAGCTTAGCTGCGGGATCCCTCGAAGAGACCCAGTACTTC. It is translated as CASSLAAGSLEETQYF.